Sequencing of this TCR beta chain was carried out in a study of blood T cell repertoires in COVID-19. For the study at large: Specimens from acute and convalescent COVID-19 originated in the United States, Italy and Spain.

Sequencing was performed with immunoSEQ multiplex PCR; in TCRdb, only in-frame clones are kept and a portion is missing. The repertoire holds under 60,000 clones, with roughly 85% as singletons. The specimen sequenced was peripheral blood. This clonotype was sampled from a human donor in a cohort sampled during active COVID-19.

The CDR3 bases are TGTGCCAGCAGCTTAGGACAGGGCCTCTATGGCTACACCTTC. Its translation: CASSLGQGLYGYTF. The chain couples TRBV11-2 to TRBJ1-2; 7 nucleotides match TRBD1. There are 14 residues in the CDR3. Germline V lookup: CDR1 SGHAT, CDR2 FQNNGV. Trimming cost V 1 base and J 4 bases; bases outside gene matches: 3.